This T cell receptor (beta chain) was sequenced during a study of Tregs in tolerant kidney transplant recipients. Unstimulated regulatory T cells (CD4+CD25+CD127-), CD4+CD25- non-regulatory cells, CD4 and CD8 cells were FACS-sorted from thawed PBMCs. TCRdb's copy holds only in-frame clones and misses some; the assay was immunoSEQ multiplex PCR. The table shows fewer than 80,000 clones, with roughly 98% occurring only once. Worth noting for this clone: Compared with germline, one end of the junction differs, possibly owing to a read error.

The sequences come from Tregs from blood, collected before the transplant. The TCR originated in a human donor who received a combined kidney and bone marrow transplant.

The CDR3 is CAWAKDNVLSNLLF. DNA of the CDR3: TGTGCCTGGGCCAAGGACAATGTACTCTCGAACCTGCTCTTC. This chain connects TRBV30 to TRBJ1-2; tentatively, D is TRBD1 (5 bases). The CDR3 spans 14 residues. The germline CDR1 and CDR2 sequences are GTSNPN and SVGIG (reference sequence).